This record looks at one T cell receptor (beta chain) sequence and its context. This entry is derived from a study of blood T cell repertoires in COVID-19. On the study more broadly: Researchers got acute and convalescent COVID-19 samples from the United States, Italy and Spain. T cells, B-cell-depleted T cells, or PBMCs provided the cDNA or gDNA that served as material.

The repertoire was sequenced with immunoSEQ multiplex PCR; TCRdb's copy has only in-frame clones and lacks some. The sample records around 150,000 clones, about nine tenths being singletons. This CDR3 has 15 residues. J lost 4 bases, V lost 2 bases, and 8 bases had no gene match. Germline CDR1 is MNHNS and CDR2 is SASEGT. Sequenced sample: peripheral blood. This TCR was sampled from a middle-aged man with active or convalescent COVID-19. This chain links TRBV6-1 with TRBJ2-7; TRBD1 aligns across 7 bases. This chain's CDR3 is CASSERTGGTYEQYF. CDR3 nucleotide sequence: TGTGCCAGCAGTGAAAGGACAGGAGGTACTTACGAGCAGTACTTC.